Reported below is one T cell receptor beta chain. Its antigen is undetermined. The data were obtained in a study of spatial heterogeneity in lung cancer. Indicated time point: sample taken at primary tumor resection. Sequencing was performed on whole RNA extracted from tumor and nontumor lung tissue, or from frozen PBMC, and the material was left unsorted. Study conclusions and caveats: Expanded tumor TCRs that were ubiquitous appeared in blood more at resection than follow-up.

Trimming shortened V by 4 bases and J by 4 bases, and 11 bases separated the two germline ends. This CDR3 has 14 amino acids. Per germline, CDR1 MDHEN and CDR2 SYDVKM. TCRdb used MiXCR to reprocess the 5' RACE reads, holding one entry per CDR3 protein. The table records roughly 91,000 distinct CDR3 sequences, approximately 18% of them present only once. The specimen comprised PBMCs, sampled at surgery. This chain joins TRBV28 and TRBJ1-5; weak D call: TRBD1 (6 bases). The sequence came from a male donor with early-stage non-small cell lung cancer. CDR3 in DNA: TGTGCCAGCAGTTCGGGGGGCCCTAATCAGCCCCAGCATTTT. Its protein is CASSSGGPNQPQHF.